The clone carrying this TCR beta chain has a handful of counts. Its antigen remains unknown. These data come from a study of blood T cells in healthy people across ages. The V segment lost 5 bases and the J segment 2 bases; nucleotides outside the gene matches: 16. Per germline, CDR1 SGHTA and CDR2 FQGNSA. The CDR3 is made up of 18 amino acids. Primers used in a second PCR of about 7 to 12 cycles were a sample-barcoded 5' primer and a J-beta primer mix. TCRdb re-analysed the 5' RACE reads in MiXCR, keeping a single row per CDR3 protein. Of about a million distinct CDR3 sequences listed, roughly two fifths were seen once; the top ten hold approximately 14%. General observations from the study: Higher diversity, along with more naive CD4+ cells, distinguished long-lived donors from aged donors.

This TCR was sampled from a man younger than 35 in good health. Sequences were obtained from blood. The gene calls are TRBV7-2 and TRBJ2-3; 7 nucleotides line up with TRBD2. CDR3 protein: CASSPRGSYGGFTDTQYF. In DNA, the CDR3 is TGTGCCAGCAGCCCCAGAGGATCTTACGGGGGGTTCACAGATACGCAGTATTTT. Variable domain in full (rest from reference TRBV7-2 and TRBJ2-3): GAGVSQSPSNKVTEKGKDVELRCDPISGHTALYWYRQSLGQGLEFLIYFQGNSAPDKSGLPSDRFSAERTGGSVSTLTIQRTQQEDSAVYLCASSPRGSYGGFTDTQYFGPGTRLTVL.